This T cell receptor (beta chain) was obtained from a study of shared clonotypes between healthy human individuals. Whole-study context: Those who served as donors were a couple of women and a few men between the ages of 18 and 49. CD4 naive and CD4 memory each took three plates per donor, while CD8 naive took two and CD8 memory one.

There are 17 residues in the CDR3. Repertoires were generated with immunoSEQ multiplex PCR, while TCRdb's copy carries only in-frame clones and drops some. This repertoire shows roughly 1.5 million clones, 98% found once; its top ten account for about 0.45%. Sequencing used naive CD4+ T cells sorted from blood. As for subset: CD45RA+ positively selected. The chain links TRBV21-1 to TRBJ2-3; TRBD2, the D gene given by the table, was not confirmed from the DNA. TRBV21-1 is deemed a pseudogene. The sequence derives from a man aged 30 to 39 in good health. Here the CDR3 reads CASSKTTGTSGTDTQYF. The CDR3 region has the DNA TGTGCCAGCAGCAAAACTACCGGGACTAGCGGTACAGATACGCAGTATTTT.